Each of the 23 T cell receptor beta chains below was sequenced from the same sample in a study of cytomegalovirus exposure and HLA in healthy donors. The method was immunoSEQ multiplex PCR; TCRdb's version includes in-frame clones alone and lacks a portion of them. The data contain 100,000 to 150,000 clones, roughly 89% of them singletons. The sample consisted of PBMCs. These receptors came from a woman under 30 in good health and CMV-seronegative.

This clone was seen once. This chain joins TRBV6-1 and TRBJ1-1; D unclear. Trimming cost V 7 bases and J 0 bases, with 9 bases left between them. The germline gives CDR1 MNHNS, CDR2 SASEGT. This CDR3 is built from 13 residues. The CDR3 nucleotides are TGTGCCAGCACCGTCCACATGAACACTGAAGCTTTCTTT. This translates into CASTVHMNTEAFF.

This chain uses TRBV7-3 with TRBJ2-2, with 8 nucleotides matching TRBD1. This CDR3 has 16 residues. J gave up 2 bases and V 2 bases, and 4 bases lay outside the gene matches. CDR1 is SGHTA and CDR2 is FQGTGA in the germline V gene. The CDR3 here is CASSLLGTGNTGELFF. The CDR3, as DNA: TGTGCCAGCAGCTTATTGGGGACAGGAAACACCGGGGAGCTGTTTTTT.

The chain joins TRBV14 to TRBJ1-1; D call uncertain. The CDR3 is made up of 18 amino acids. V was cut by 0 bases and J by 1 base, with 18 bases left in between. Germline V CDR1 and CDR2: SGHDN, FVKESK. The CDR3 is CASSQDTGLSPKNTEAFF. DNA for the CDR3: TGTGCCAGCAGCCAAGATACCGGGTTGAGTCCCAAGAACACTGAAGCTTTCTTT.

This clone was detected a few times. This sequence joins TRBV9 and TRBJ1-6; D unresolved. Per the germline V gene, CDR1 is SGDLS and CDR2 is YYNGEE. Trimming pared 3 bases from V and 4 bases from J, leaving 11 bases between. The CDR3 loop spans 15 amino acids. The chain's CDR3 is CASSASAAYNSPLHF. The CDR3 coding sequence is TGTGCCAGCAGCGCCAGCGCCGCGTATAATTCACCCCTCCACTTT.

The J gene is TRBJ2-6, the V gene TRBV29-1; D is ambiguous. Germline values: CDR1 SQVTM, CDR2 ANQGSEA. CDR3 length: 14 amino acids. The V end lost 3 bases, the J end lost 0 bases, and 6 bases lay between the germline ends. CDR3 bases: TGCAGCGTTGATGCCAGCTCTGGGGCCAACGTCCTGACTTTC. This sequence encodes CSVDASSGANVLTF. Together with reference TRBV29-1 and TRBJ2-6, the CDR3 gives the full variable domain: SAVISQKPSRDICQRGTSLTIQCQVDSQVTMMFWYRQQPGQSLTLIATANQGSEATYESGFVIDKFPISRPNLTFSTLTVSNMSPEDSSIYLCSVDASSGANVLTFGAGSRLTVL.

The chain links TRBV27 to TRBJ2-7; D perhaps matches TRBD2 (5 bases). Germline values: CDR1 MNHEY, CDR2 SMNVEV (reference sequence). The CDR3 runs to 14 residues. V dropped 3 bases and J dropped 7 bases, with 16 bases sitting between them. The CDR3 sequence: CASSFNRNTGEQYF. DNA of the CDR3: TGTGCCAGCAGTTTTAACCGAAACACGGGGGAGCAGTACTTC.

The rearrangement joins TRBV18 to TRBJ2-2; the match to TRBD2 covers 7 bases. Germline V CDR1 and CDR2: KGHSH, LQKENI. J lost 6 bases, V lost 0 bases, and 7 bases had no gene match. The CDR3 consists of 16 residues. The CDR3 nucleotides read TGTGCCAGCTCACCACCGGGACTATCGGGGGCCGGGGAGCTGTTTTTT. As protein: CASSPPGLSGAGELFF.

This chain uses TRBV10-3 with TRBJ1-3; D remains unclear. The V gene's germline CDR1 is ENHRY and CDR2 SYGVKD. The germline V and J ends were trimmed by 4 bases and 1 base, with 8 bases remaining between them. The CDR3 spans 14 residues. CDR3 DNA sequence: TGTGCCATCAGTGGCGACAAGTCTGGAAACACCATATATTTT. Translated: CAISGDKSGNTIYF.

The CDR3 DNA reads TGTGCCAGCAGCTTAGTGGAGGGGACAGCCTACGAGCAGTACTTC. This gives the protein CASSLVEGTAYEQYF. This sequence joins TRBV7-6 and TRBJ2-7; D is perhaps TRBD1 (7 bases). The CDR3 has 15 amino acids. V was shortened by 1 base and J by 2 bases, with 12 bases between the two germline ends. Germline CDR1 reads SGHVS; CDR2 reads FNYEAQ.

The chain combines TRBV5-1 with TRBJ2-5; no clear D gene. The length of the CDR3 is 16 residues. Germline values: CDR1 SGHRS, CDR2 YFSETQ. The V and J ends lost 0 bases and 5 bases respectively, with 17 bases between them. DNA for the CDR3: TGCGCCAGCAGCTTGGCACAGATCTCATCCTTGGAGACCCAGTACTTC. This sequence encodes CASSLAQISSLETQYF.

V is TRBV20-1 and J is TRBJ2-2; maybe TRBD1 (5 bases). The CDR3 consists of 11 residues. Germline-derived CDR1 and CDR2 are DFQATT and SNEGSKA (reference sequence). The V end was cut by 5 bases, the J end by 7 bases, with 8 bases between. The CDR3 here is CSAPTVGELFF. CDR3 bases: TGCAGTGCTCCGACAGTCGGGGAGCTGTTTTTT.

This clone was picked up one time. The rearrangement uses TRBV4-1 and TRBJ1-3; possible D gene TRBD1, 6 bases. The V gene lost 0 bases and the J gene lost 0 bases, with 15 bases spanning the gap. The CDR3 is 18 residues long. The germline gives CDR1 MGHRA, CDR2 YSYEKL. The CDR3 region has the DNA TGCGCCAGCAGCCAAGAGGGGTTAGAGACAGGCTCTGGAAACACCATATATTTT. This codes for CASSQEGLETGSGNTIYF.

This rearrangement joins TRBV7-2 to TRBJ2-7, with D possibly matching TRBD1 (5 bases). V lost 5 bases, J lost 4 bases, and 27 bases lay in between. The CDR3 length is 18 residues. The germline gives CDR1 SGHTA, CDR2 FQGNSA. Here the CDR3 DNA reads TGTGCCAGCAGCCGCCCGCTTGTGGGGCGATCCTCTTTTTACGAGCAGTACTTC. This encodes CASSRPLVGRSSFYEQYF.

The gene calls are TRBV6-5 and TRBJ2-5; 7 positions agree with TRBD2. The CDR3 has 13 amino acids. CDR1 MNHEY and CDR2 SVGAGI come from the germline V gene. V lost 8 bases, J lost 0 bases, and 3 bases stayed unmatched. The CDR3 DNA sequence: TGTGCCAGCGGAGGGACTAACCAAGAGACCCAGTACTTC. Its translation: CASGGTNQETQYF.

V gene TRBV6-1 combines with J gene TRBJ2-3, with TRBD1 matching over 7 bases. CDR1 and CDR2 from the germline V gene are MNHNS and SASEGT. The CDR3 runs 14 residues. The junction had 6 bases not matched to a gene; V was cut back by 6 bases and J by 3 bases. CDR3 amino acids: CASSSDRATDTQYF. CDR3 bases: TGTGCCAGCAGCTCAGACAGGGCTACAGATACGCAGTATTTT.

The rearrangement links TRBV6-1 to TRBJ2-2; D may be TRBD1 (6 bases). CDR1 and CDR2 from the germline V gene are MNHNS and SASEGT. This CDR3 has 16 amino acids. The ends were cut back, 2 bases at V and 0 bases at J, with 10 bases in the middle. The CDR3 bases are TGTGCCAGCAGTGAATTTGGGGGCACGAACACCGGGGAGCTGTTTTTT. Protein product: CASSEFGGTNTGELFF.

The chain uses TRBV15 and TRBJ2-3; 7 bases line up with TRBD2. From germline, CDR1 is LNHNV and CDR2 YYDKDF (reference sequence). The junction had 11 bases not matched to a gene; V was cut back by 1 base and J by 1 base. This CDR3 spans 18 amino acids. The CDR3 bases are TGTGCCACCAGCAGAGTCCCCCAGATGAGCGGGGGCACAGATACGCAGTATTTT. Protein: CATSRVPQMSGGTDTQYF.

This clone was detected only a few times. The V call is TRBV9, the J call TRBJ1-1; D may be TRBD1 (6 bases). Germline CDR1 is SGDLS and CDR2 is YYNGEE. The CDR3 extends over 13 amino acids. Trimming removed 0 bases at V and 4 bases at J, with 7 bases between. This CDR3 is CASSVDRVTEAFF. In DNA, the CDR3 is TGTGCCAGCAGCGTAGACAGGGTCACTGAAGCTTTCTTT.

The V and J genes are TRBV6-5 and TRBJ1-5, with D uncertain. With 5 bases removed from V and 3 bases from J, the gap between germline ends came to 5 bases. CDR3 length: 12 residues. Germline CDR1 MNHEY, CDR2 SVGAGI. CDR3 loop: CASSSNNQPQHF. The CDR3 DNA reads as TGTGCCAGCAGTAGCAACAATCAGCCCCAGCATTTT.

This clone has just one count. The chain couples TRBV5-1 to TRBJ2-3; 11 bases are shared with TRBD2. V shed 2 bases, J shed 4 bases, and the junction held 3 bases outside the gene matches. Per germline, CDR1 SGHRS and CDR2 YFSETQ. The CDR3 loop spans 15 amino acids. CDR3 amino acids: CASSLLAGASDTQYF. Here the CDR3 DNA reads TGCGCCAGCAGCTTACTAGCGGGGGCGTCAGATACGCAGTATTTT. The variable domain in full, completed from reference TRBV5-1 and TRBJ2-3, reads KAGVTQTPRYLIKTRGQQVTLSCSPISGHRSVSWYQQTPGQGLQFLFEYFSETQRNKGNFPGRFSGRQFSNSRSEMNVSTLELGDSALYLCASSLLAGASDTQYFGPGTRLTVL.

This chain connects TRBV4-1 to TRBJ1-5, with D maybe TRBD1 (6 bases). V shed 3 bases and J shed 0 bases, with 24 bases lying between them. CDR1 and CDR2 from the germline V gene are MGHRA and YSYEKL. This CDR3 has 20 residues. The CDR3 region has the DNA TGCGCCAGCAGCCACGCAGACGGTCTGGACAGCTTCTATAGCAATCAGCCCCAGCATTTT. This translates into CASSHADGLDSFYSNQPQHF.

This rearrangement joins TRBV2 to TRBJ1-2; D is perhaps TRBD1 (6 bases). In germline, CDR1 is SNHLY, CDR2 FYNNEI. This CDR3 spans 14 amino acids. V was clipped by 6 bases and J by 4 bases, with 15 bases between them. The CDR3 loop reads CASSPQGIGYGYTF. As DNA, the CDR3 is TGTGCCAGCAGCCCCCAGGGGATCGGCTATGGCTACACCTTC.

The DNA of the CDR3 is TGCGCCAGCAGCTTGGAACAGTTATACAATGAGCAGTTCTTC. This translates into CASSLEQLYNEQFF. The gene calls are TRBV5-1 and TRBJ2-1, with unresolved D. Germline V lookup: CDR1 SGHRS, CDR2 YFSETQ. The germline V and J ends were trimmed by 0 bases and 4 bases, with 8 bases remaining between them. This CDR3 has 14 residues. The variable domain in full, with the rest retrieved from reference TRBV5-1 and TRBJ2-1, is KAGVTQTPRYLIKTRGQQVTLSCSPISGHRSVSWYQQTPGQGLQFLFEYFSETQRNKGNFPGRFSGRQFSNSRSEMNVSTLELGDSALYLCASSLEQLYNEQFFGPGTRLTVL.